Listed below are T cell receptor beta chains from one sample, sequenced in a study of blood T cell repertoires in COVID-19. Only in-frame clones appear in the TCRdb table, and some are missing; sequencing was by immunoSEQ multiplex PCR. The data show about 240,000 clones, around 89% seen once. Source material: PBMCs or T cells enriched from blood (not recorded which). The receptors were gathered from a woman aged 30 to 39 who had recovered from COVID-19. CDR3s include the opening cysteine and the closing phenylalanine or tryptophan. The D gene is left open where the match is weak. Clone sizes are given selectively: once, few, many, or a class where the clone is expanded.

DNA: TGTGCCAGCAGACCCGGAGGAGACACCGGGGAGCTGTTTTTT; CDR3: CASRPGGDTGELFF; D: NA; J: TRBJ2-2; V: TRBV6-6; size: many
DNA: TGCAGCGTTTCTCAGTTGCTCACTGAAGCTTTCTTT; CDR3: CSVSQLLTEAFF; D: NA; J: TRBJ1-1; V: TRBV29-1; size: NA
DNA: TGTGCCAGCAGCGTAGAGCGAAGTGAGCAGTTCTTC; CDR3: CASSVERSEQFF; D: NA; J: TRBJ2-1; V: TRBV11-3; size: many
DNA: TGTGCCAGCAGCTTGGCCGCAGGGATGTCTGGAAACACCATATATTTT; CDR3: CASSLAAGMSGNTIYF; D: NA; J: TRBJ1-3; V: TRBV5-4; size: NA
DNA: TGTGCCAGCAGCTCGGTAGGGGTCTCCTACAATGAGCAGTTCTTC; CDR3: CASSSVGVSYNEQFF; D: NA; J: TRBJ2-1; V: TRBV5-4; size: NA
DNA: TGCAGCGTTGGGACAGGGGGCTACACTGAAGCTTTCTTT; CDR3: CSVGTGGYTEAFF; D: TRBD1; J: TRBJ1-1; V: TRBV29-1; size: NA
DNA: TGTGCCAGCAGCCTTACCGACAGGGAGGACCGCTACTCTGGGGCCAACGTCCTGACTTTC; CDR3: CASSLTDREDRYSGANVLTF; D: NA; J: TRBJ2-6; V: TRBV7-3; size: NA
DNA: TGTGCCAGCAGTCCGAGGAGGAATGAGCAGTTCTTC; CDR3: CASSPRRNEQFF; D: NA; J: TRBJ2-1; V: TRBV12-3/TRBV12-4; size: NA
DNA: TGTGCCAGCAGCCTGACAGGGGGCGCCGGGAATGAGCAGTTCTTC; CDR3: CASSLTGGAGNEQFF; D: TRBD1; J: TRBJ2-1; V: TRBV11-3; size: once
DNA: TGTGCCAGCAATACAGGGTCAAGCACTGAAGCTTTCTTT; CDR3: CASNTGSSTEAFF; D: NA; J: TRBJ1-1; V: TRBV6-5; size: few
DNA: TGTGCCTGGAGTCCCGTCAGGGGGCAGCCCCAGCATTTT; CDR3: CAWSPVRGQPQHF; D: TRBD1; J: TRBJ1-5; V: TRBV30; size: NA
DNA: TGTGCCAGCAGTTTATTCGCGGGCAATGAGCAGTTCTTC; CDR3: CASSLFAGNEQFF; D: NA; J: TRBJ2-1; V: TRBV27; size: NA
DNA: TGCAGCGTTGAACCCGACAACTCCTACGAGCAGTACTTC; CDR3: CSVEPDNSYEQYF; D: NA; J: TRBJ2-7; V: TRBV29-1; size: few
DNA: TGTGCCAGCAGTTATGGACAGGGATACAATGAGCAGTTCTTC; CDR3: CASSYGQGYNEQFF; D: TRBD1; J: TRBJ2-1; V: TRBV6-9; size: NA
DNA: TGTGCCACCAGTGCGCGGGGAATTGAATACAATGAGCAGTTCTTC; CDR3: CATSARGIEYNEQFF; D: NA; J: TRBJ2-1; V: TRBV24-1; size: NA
DNA: TGTGCCACGCGACAGTCTCCGAACTATGGCTACACCTTC; CDR3: CATRQSPNYGYTF; D: NA; J: TRBJ1-2; V: TRBV6-5; size: NA
DNA: TGTGCCAGCAGTTACTCGAAGAGGATCGAACCCCAGCATTTT; CDR3: CASSYSKRIEPQHF; D: NA; J: TRBJ1-5; V: TRBV6-5; size: few
DNA: TGTGCCAGCAGCGCATTCCGGGACAGGGCTTACGAGCAGTACTTC; CDR3: CASSAFRDRAYEQYF; D: TRBD1; J: TRBJ2-7; V: TRBV7-8; size: NA